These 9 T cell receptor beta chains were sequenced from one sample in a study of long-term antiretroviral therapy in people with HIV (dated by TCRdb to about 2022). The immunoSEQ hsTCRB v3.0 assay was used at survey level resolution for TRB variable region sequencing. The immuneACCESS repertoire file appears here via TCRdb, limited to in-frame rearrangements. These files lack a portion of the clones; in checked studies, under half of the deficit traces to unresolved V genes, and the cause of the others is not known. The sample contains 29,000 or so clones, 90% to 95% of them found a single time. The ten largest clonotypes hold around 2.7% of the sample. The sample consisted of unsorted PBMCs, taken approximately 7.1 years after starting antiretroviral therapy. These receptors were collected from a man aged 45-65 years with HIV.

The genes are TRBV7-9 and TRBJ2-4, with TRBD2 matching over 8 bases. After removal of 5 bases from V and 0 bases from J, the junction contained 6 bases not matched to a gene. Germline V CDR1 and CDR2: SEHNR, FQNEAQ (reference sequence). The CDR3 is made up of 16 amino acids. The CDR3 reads CASSPPGLGAKNIQYF. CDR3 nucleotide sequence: TGTGCCAGCAGCCCGCCGGGACTAGGAGCCAAAAACATTCAGTACTTC.

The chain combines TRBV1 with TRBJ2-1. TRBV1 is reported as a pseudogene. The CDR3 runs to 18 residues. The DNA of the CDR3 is TGCACCAGCAGCCAAGATCGTGGGTGGCAATTTTCCCACAATGAGCAGTTCTTC. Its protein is CTSSQDRGWQFSHNEQFF.

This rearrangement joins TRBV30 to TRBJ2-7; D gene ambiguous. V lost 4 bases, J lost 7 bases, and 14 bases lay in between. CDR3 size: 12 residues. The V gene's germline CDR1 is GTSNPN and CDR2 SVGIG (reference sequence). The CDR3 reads CAWTPGRKEQYF. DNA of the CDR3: TGTGCCTGGACCCCTGGGCGGAAGGAGCAGTACTTC.

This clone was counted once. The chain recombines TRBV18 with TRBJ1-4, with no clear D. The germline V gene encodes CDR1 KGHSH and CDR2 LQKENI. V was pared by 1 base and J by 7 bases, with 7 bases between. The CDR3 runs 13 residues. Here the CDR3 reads CASSPRVVEKLFF. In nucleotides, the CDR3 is TGTGCCAGCTCACCACGAGTAGTTGAAAAACTGTTTTTT. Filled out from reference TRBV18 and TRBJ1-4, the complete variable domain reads NAGVMQNPRHLVRRRGQEARLRCSPMKGHSHVYWYRQLPEEGLKFMVYLQKENIIDESGMPKERFSAEFPKEGPSILRIQQVVRGDSAAYFCASSPRVVEKLFFGSGTQLSVL.

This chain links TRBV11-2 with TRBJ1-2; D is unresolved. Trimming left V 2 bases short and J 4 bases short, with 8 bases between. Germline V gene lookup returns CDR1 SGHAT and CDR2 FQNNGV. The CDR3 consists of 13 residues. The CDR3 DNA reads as TGTGCCAGCAGCTTAATTTCATTCTATGGCTACACCTTC. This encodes CASSLISFYGYTF.

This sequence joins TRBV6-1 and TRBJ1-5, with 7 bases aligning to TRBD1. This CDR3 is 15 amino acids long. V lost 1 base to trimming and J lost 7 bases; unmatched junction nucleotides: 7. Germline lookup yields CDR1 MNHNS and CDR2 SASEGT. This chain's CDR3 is CASSEESSGGQPQHF. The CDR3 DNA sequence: TGTGCCAGCAGTGAAGAGTCGTCAGGGGGGCAGCCCCAGCATTTT.

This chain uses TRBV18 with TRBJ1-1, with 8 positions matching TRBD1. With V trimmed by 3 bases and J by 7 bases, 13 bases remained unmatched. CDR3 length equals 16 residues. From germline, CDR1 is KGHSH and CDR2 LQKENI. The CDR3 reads CASSPTPPRGQVEAFF. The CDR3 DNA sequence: TGTGCCAGCTCACCGACCCCGCCCAGGGGGCAGGTTGAAGCTTTCTTT.

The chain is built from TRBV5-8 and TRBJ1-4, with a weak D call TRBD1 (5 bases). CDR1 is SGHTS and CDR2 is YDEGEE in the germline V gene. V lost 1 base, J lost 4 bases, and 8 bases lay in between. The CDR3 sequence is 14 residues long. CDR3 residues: CASSLWGINEKLFF. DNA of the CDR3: TGTGCCAGCAGCTTGTGGGGGATTAATGAAAAACTGTTTTTT.

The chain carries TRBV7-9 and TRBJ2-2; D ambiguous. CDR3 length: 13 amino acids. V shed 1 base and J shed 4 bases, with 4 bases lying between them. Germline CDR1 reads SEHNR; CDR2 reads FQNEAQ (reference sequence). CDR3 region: CASSLGGTGELFF. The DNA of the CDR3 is TGTGCCAGCAGCTTAGGTGGCACCGGGGAGCTGTTTTTT.